These T cell receptor beta chains were read from a single sample in a study of cytomegalovirus exposure and HLA in healthy donors. Produced via immunoSEQ multiplex PCR; TCRdb's table is partial and in-frame only. This table has about 89,000 clones, 75% to 90% appearing once. Sequenced: PBMCs. These receptor sequences come from a man aged 35 to 55 in good health and CMV-seropositive. Both conserved end residues are part of each CDR3. D genes are given only for firm matches. Only some rows state a clone size, as once, few, many or a class for expanded clones.

v_call: TRBV6-1
d_call: -
j_call: TRBJ1-1
clone_size: -
cdr3_aa: CASSAGKSTEAFF
cdr3_nt: TGTGCCAGCAGTGCGGGTAAAAGCACTGAAGCTTTCTTT

v_call: TRBV28
d_call: TRBD2
j_call: TRBJ2-1
clone_size: once
cdr3_aa: CASSSPLGLAGGTHNEQFF
cdr3_nt: TGTGCCAGCAGTTCCCCTCTAGGGCTAGCGGGGGGGACTCACAATGAGCAGTTCTTC

v_call: TRBV15
d_call: -
j_call: TRBJ2-3
clone_size: -
cdr3_aa: CATSRAAGTQYF
cdr3_nt: TGTGCCACCAGCAGAGCGGCGGGTACGCAGTATTTT

v_call: TRBV6-1
d_call: -
j_call: TRBJ1-3
clone_size: -
cdr3_aa: CASSVSVGSSGNTIYF
cdr3_nt: TGTGCCAGCAGTGTTTCGGTAGGGAGCTCTGGAAACACCATATATTTT

v_call: TRBV5-6
d_call: -
j_call: TRBJ1-1
clone_size: -
cdr3_aa: CASSLSGRGTEAFF
cdr3_nt: TGTGCCAGCAGCTTATCAGGTCGGGGGACTGAAGCTTTCTTT

v_call: TRBV5-1
d_call: -
j_call: TRBJ2-5
clone_size: -
cdr3_aa: CASNPSGGPQETQYF
cdr3_nt: TGCGCCAGCAATCCATCGGGGGGCCCGCAAGAGACCCAGTACTTC

v_call: TRBV7-2
d_call: TRBD1
j_call: TRBJ1-1
clone_size: -
cdr3_aa: CASSTTGGTEAFF
cdr3_nt: TGTGCCAGCAGTACAACAGGGGGCACTGAAGCTTTCTTT

v_call: TRBV10-1
d_call: -
j_call: TRBJ1-2
clone_size: -
cdr3_aa: CASSDEPREAYGYTF
cdr3_nt: TGCGCCAGCAGTGACGAGCCGAGGGAAGCCTATGGCTACACCTTC

v_call: TRBV30
d_call: -
j_call: TRBJ1-1
clone_size: -
cdr3_aa: CARVGGMNTEAFF
cdr3_nt: TGTGCCCGGGTTGGAGGGATGAACACTGAAGCTTTCTTT

v_call: TRBV5-1
d_call: TRBD1
j_call: TRBJ1-1
clone_size: -
cdr3_aa: CASSLVDRGRFDTEAFF
cdr3_nt: TGCGCCAGCAGCTTGGTGGACAGGGGGCGCTTTGACACTGAAGCTTTCTTT

v_call: TRBV4-1
d_call: TRBD2
j_call: TRBJ2-1
clone_size: -
cdr3_aa: CASSQETSGGACEQFF
cdr3_nt: TGCGCCAGCAGCCAGGAAACTAGCGGGGGGGCCTGTGAGCAGTTCTTC

v_call: TRBV18
d_call: -
j_call: TRBJ1-1
clone_size: once
cdr3_aa: CASSPRAGENTEAFF
cdr3_nt: TGTGCCAGCTCACCAAGGGCAGGGGAGAACACTGAAGCTTTCTTT

v_call: TRBV10-1
d_call: TRBD2
j_call: TRBJ2-2
clone_size: -
cdr3_aa: CASGDSGRRGTGELFF
cdr3_nt: TGCGCCAGCGGAGATAGCGGGAGGAGAGGCACCGGGGAGCTGTTTTTT

v_call: TRBV5-1
d_call: TRBD2
j_call: TRBJ2-3
clone_size: -
cdr3_aa: CASSLELSGGAATDTQYF
cdr3_nt: TGCGCCAGCAGCTTGGAGCTTAGCGGGGGGGCCGCGACAGATACGCAGTATTTT

v_call: TRBV28
d_call: TRBD2
j_call: TRBJ2-1
clone_size: -
cdr3_aa: CASRVSGRAYNEQFF
cdr3_nt: TGTGCCAGCAGGGTTAGCGGGAGGGCCTACAATGAGCAGTTCTTC

v_call: TRBV10-1
d_call: TRBD2
j_call: TRBJ2-1
clone_size: -
cdr3_aa: CASSVRGLAGDQFF
cdr3_nt: TGCGCCAGCAGTGTTCGGGGACTAGCGGGAGATCAGTTCTTC

v_call: TRBV6-5
d_call: TRBD1
j_call: TRBJ2-7
clone_size: -
cdr3_aa: CASRKDRDDEQYF
cdr3_nt: TGTGCCAGCAGAAAGGACAGGGACGACGAGCAGTACTTC